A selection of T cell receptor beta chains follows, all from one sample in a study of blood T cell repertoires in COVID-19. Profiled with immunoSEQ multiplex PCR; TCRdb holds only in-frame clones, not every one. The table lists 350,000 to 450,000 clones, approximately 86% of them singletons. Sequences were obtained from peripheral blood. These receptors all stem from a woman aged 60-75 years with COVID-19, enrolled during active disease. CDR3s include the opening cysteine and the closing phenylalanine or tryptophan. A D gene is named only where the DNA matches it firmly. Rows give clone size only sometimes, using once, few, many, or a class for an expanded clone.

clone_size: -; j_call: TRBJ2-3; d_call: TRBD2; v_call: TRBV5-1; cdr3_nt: TGCGCCAGCAGCTTTTCCCGGGGGGACACAGATACGCAGTATTTT; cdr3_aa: CASSFSRGDTDTQYF
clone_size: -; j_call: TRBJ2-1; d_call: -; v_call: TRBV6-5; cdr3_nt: TGTGCCAGCACCCCCCCCTCGGGAAATGAGCAGTTCTTC; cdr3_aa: CASTPPSGNEQFF
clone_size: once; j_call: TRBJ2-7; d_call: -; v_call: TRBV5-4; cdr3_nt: TGTGCCAGCAGCCGCAAAGGGAGATCCGGGGAGCAGTACTTC; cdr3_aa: CASSRKGRSGEQYF
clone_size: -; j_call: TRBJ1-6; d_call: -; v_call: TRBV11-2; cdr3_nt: TGTGCCAGCAGCTTGACAGGAGATTCACCCCTCCACTTT; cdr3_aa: CASSLTGDSPLHF
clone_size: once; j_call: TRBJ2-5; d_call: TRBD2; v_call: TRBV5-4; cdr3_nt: TGTGCCAGCAGCTTGGGGCTAGCGGCCTTGGGTGAGACCCAGTACTTC; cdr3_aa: CASSLGLAALGETQYF
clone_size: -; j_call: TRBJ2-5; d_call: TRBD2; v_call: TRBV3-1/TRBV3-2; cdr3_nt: TGTGCCAGCAGCCGAGCGGGGGGCGGGGAGACCCAGTACTTC; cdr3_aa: CASSRAGGGETQYF
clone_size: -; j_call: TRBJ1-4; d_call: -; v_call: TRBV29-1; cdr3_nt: TGCAGCGCCCACAGGTTGTCTAATGAAAAACTGTTTTTT; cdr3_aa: CSAHRLSNEKLFF
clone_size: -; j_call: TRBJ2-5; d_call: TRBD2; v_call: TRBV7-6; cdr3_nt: TGTGCCAGCAGCTTAGGTACCGAGGGACTACTCCAAGAGACCCAGTACTTC; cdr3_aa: CASSLGTEGLLQETQYF
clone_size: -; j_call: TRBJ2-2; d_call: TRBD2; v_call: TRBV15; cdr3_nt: TGTGCCACCAGCAGACCGTCACTAGCGGGGGCCGCGAACACCGGGGAGCTGTTTTTT; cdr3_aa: CATSRPSLAGAANTGELFF
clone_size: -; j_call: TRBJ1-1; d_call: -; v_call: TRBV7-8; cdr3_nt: TGTGCCAGCAGCTTAGTCGGGACAAGGACTTTCTTT; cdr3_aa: CASSLVGTRTFF
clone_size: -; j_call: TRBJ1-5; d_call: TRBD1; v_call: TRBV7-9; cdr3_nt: TGTGCCAGCGGAAAAACAGGGGATAGCAATCAGCCCCAGCATTTT; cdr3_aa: CASGKTGDSNQPQHF
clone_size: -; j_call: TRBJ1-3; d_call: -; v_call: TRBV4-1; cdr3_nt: TGCGCCAGCAGCCAAGATGTCCCGAACCGGCAGGGGCGCGGAAACACCATATATTTT; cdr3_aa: CASSQDVPNRQGRGNTIYF
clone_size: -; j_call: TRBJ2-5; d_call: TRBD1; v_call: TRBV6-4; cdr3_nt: TGTGCCAGCAGTGAGAATGCCGGGACAGGGAAAGAGACCCAGTACTTC; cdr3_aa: CASSENAGTGKETQYF
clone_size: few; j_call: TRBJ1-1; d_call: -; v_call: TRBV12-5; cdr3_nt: TGTGCTAGTGTTCCGGACAGCAACACTGAAGCTTTCTTT; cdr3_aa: CASVPDSNTEAFF
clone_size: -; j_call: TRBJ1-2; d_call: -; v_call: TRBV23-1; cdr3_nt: TGCGCCAGCAGTCATCGTAGCGGGGGCCGAGAAACCAACTATGGCTACACCTTC; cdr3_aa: CASSHRSGGRETNYGYTF
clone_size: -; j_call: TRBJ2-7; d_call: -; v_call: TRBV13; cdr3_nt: TGTGCCAGCAGCTTTACGGACAGTCCCTACGAGCAGTACTTC; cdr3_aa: CASSFTDSPYEQYF
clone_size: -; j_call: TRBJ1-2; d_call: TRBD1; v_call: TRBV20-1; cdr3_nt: TGCAGTGCCCCGGGACAGGGGGGCTACACCTTC; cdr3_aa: CSAPGQGGYTF
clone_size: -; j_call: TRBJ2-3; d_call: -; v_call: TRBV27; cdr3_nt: TGTGCCAGCAGTCCTCAAGTCGGGGTAAGCACAGATACGCAGTATTTT; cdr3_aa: CASSPQVGVSTDTQYF
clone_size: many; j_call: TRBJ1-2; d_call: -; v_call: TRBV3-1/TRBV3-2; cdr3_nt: TGTGCCAGCAGCCAAGGAACAGAACGGGGCTACACCTTC; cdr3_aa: CASSQGTERGYTF
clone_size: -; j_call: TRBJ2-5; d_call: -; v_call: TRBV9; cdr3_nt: TGTGCCAGCAGCCCCCTTCAGGGGTCCGTGGGGACCCAGTACTTC; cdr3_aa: CASSPLQGSVGTQYF
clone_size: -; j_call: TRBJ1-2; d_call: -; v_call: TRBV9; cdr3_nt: TGTGCCAGCAGCGGCGGCAGTTCCTATGGCTACACCTTC; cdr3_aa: CASSGGSSYGYTF
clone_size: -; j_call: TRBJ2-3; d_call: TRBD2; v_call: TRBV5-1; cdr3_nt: TGCGCCAGCAGCCCCCTTGATTTCGCTCGCGGGGGGCTCACAGATACGCAGTATTTT; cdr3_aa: CASSPLDFARGGLTDTQYF
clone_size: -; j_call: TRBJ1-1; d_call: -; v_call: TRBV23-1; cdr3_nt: TGCGCCAGCAGCTCTGACAGACACTTATGGGAAGCTTTCTTT; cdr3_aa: CASSSDRHLWEAFF
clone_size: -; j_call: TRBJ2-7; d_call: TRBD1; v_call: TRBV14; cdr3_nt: TGTGCCAGCAGCCTCTTCGGACAGGGGGACTACGAGCAGTACTTC; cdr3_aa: CASSLFGQGDYEQYF
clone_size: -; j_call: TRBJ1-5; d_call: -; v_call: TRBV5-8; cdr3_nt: TGTGCCAGCAGCTTGAATCGGGGGGCGTTTCAGCCCCAGCATTTT; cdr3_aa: CASSLNRGAFQPQHF
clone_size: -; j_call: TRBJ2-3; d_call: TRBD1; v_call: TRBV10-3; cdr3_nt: TGTGCCATCAGTGAACCGGACAGGGGTGAGGCAGATACGCAGTATTTT; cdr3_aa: CAISEPDRGEADTQYF
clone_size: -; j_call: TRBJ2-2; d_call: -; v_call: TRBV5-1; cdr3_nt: TGCGCCAGCAGCTTCCGTTCGGGCGGGGAGCTGTTTTTT; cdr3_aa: CASSFRSGGELFF
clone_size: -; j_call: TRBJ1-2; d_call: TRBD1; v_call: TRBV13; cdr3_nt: TGTGCCAGCAGCTTAGGGTCAGGGGGCGACTATGGCTACACCTTC; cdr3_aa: CASSLGSGGDYGYTF
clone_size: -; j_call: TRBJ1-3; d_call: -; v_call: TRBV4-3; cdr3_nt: TGCGCCAGCAGCCAAGCCCCGGGGAGTAGATTGGGAAACACCATATATTTT; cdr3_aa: CASSQAPGSRLGNTIYF
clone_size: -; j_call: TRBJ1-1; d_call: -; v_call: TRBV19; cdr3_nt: TGTGCCAGTAGTATAGGCAGGCTGAACACTGAAGCTTTCTTT; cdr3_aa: CASSIGRLNTEAFF
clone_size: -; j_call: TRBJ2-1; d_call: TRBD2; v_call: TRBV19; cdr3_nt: TGTGCCAGTAGTATAGTCTCTAAGGGGAGGGTCCACAATGAGCAGTTCTTC; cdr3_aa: CASSIVSKGRVHNEQFF
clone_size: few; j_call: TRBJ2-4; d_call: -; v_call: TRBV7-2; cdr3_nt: TGTGCCAGCAGCTTATACGGTGATGAAAACATTCAGTACTTC; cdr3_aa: CASSLYGDENIQYF
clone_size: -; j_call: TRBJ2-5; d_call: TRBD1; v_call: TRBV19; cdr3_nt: TGTGCCAGTACCGGGGACAGCGGCACAAGGACCCAGTACTTC; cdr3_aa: CASTGDSGTRTQYF
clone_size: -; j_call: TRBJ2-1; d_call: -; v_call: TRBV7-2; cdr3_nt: TGTGCCAGCAGCTTAGGGCAGGCGAACGAGCAGTTCTTC; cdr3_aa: CASSLGQANEQFF
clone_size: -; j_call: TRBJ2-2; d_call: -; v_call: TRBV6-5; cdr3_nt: TGTGCCAGCAGACCAGGCGCAGGAGGGGGGGAGCTGTTTTTT; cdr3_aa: CASRPGAGGGELFF
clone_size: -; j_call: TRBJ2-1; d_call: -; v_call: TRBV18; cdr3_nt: TGTGCCAGCTCACCCACCCCGGGGTACAATGAGCAGTTCTTC; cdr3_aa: CASSPTPGYNEQFF
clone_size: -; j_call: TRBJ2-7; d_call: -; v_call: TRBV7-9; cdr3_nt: TGTGCCAGCAGCGGGGACATCTCCTACGAGCAGTACTTC; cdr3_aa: CASSGDISYEQYF
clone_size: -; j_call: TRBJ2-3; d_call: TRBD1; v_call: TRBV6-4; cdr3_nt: TGTGCCAGCAGTTTCCGGGACAGGGATGGGGCAGATACGCAGTATTTT; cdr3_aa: CASSFRDRDGADTQYF
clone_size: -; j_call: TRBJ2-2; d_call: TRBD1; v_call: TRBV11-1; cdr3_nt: TGTGCCAGCAGATCAGACAGGGGTAACACCGGGGAGCTGTTTTTT; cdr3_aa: CASRSDRGNTGELFF
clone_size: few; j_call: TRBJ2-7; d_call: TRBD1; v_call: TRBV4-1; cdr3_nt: TGCGCCAGCAGTCTCCAACCCCCCACGACAGGGGCCTACGAGCAGTACTTC; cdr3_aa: CASSLQPPTTGAYEQYF
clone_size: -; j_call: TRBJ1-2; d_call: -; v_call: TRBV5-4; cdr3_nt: TGTGCCAGCAGCCCTAGGATAGACTATGGCTACACCTTC; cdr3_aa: CASSPRIDYGYTF
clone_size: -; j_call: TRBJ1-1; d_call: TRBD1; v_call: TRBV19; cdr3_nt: TGTGCCAGTAGTATGGACAGGGGGTTTGAAGCTTTCTTT; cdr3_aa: CASSMDRGFEAFF
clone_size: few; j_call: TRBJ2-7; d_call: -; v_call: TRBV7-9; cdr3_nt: TGTGCCAGCAGCTTAACCGGGGTTACCTACGAGCAGTACTTC; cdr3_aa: CASSLTGVTYEQYF
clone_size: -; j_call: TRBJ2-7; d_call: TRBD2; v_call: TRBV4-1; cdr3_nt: TGCGCCAGCAGCCAAGGGCTGGTTAGGGCGGGGGGTTTTGGCGAGCAGTACTTC; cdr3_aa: CASSQGLVRAGGFGEQYF
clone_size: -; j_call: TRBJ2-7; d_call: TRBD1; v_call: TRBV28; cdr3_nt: TGTGCCAGCAGCCAGACAGGGTACGAGCAGTACTTC; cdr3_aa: CASSQTGYEQYF
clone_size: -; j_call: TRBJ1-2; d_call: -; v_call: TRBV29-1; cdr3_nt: TGCAGCGTTGAGGCGACAAGAAACTATGGCTACACCTTC; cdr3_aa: CSVEATRNYGYTF
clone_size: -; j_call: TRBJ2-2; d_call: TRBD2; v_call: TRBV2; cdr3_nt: TGTGCCAGCACGGGACTAGCGGGGGTGACCGGGGAGCTGTTTTTT; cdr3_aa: CASTGLAGVTGELFF
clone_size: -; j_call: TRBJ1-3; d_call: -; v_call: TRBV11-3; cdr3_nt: TGTGCCAGCACCATTATCGGGGGAAACACCATATATTTT; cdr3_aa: CASTIIGGNTIYF
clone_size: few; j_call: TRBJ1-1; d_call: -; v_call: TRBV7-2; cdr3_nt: TGTGCCAGCAGCCCCTTCCGTTCCTCTACCCCGAACACTGAAGCTTTCTTT; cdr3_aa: CASSPFRSSTPNTEAFF
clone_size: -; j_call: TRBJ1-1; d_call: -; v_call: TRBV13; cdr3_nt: TGTGCCAGCAGCTTAGGTTGGGGGGTTGAAGCTTTCTTT; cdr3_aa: CASSLGWGVEAFF
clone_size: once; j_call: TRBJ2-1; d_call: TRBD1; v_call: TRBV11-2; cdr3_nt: TGTGCCAGCAGCGTATGGACAGGGGAGGGCTACAATGAGCAGTTCTTC; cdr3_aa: CASSVWTGEGYNEQFF
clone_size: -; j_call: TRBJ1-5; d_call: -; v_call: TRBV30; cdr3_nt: TGTGCCTGGAGTCAGACTACCGGTATTGTGCCCCAGCATTTT; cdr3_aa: CAWSQTTGIVPQHF
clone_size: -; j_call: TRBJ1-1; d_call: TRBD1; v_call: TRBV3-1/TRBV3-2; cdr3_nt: TGTGCCAGCAGCCACGCGACAGGGGCTTTATGGACTGAAGCTTTCTTT; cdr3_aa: CASSHATGALWTEAFF
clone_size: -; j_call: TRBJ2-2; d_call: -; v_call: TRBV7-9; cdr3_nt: TGTGCCAGCAGCTATCCGGCCGGGGAGCTGTTTTTT; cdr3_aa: CASSYPAGELFF
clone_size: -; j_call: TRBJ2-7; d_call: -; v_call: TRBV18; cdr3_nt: TGTGCCAGCTCACTTGACGAGGCCTACGAGCAGTACTTC; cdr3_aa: CASSLDEAYEQYF
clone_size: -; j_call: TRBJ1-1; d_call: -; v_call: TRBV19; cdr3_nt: TGTGCCAGTAGTCCAACCTCTCGGGGTGAAGCTTTCTTT; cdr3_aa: CASSPTSRGEAFF
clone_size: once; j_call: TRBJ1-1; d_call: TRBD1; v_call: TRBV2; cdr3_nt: TGTGCCAGTGGTACCGGGACAGGGAGGACTGAAGCTTTCTTT; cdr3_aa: CASGTGTGRTEAFF
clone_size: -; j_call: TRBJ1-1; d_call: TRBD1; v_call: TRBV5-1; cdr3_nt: TGCGCCAGCAGCTCAGGGGGCTCGGGATATACTGAAGCTTTCTTT; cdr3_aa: CASSSGGSGYTEAFF
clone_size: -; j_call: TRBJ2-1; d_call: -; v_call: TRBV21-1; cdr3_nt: TGTGCCAGCAGCCAGACAGGGGGCAAGAACTACAATGAGCAGTTCTTC; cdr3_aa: CASSQTGGKNYNEQFF
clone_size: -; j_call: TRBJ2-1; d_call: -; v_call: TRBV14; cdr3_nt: TGTGCCAGCAGCCACGTTCCCGGGGGCTACAATGAGCAGTTCTTC; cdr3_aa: CASSHVPGGYNEQFF